These 11 T cell receptor beta chains came from one sample sequenced in a study of cytomegalovirus exposure and HLA in healthy donors. PCR primers comprised 60 Vbeta and 13 Jbeta primers. Measured with immunoSEQ multiplex PCR; TCRdb has only the in-frame clones, and not every one. The data show 200,000 to 250,000 clones, roughly 80% seen once. The sequenced sample was PBMCs. The receptors here all came from a man over 45 in good health and CMV-seronegative.

The rearrangement links TRBV5-1 to TRBJ2-7; 10 nucleotides align to TRBD1. CDR3 size: 15 residues. Germline CDR1 reads SGHRS; CDR2 reads YFSETQ. V dropped 1 base and J dropped 3; count of bases not matched to a gene: 4. The CDR3 DNA reads TGCGCCAGCAGCTTGTCCGGGACAGGGGTCTACGAGCAGTACTTC. Its protein product is CASSLSGTGVYEQYF.

The chain couples TRBV29-1 to TRBJ1-5; 7 bases are a match to TRBD1. Germline V gene sequence: CDR1 SQVTM, CDR2 ANQGSEA. The CDR3 is 14 residues long. With V trimmed by 4 bases and J by 3 bases, 6 bases remained unmatched. In nucleotides, the CDR3 is TGCAGCGTTGTATCCCAGGGGGACAATCAGCCCCAGCATTTT. It codes for CSVVSQGDNQPQHF.

The rearrangement links TRBV7-9 to TRBJ1-5; D is possibly TRBD1 (5 bases). The V end lost 4 bases, the J end lost 4 bases, and 11 bases lay between the germline ends. In germline, CDR1 is SEHNR, CDR2 FQNEAQ (reference sequence). The CDR3 contains 14 residues. CDR3 bases: TGTGCCAGCAGCTCCGGGACTCAAAATCAGCCCCAGCATTTT. Protein sequence: CASSSGTQNQPQHF.

This clone was recorded only once. The chain employs TRBV28 and TRBJ2-7, with D uncertain. Between the trimmed V and J ends, which lost 2 bases and 6 bases, there was a span of 5 bases. The CDR3 is made up of 11 amino acids. Germline CDR1 reads MDHEN; CDR2 reads SYDVKM. The CDR3 spells CASSLNFEQYF. The CDR3 DNA sequence: TGTGCCAGCAGTTTAAACTTCGAGCAGTACTTC.

The V call is TRBV5-6, the J call TRBJ1-2; 8 bases match TRBD1. The CDR3 consists of 13 residues. The germline V gene encodes CDR1 SGHDT and CDR2 YYEEEE. With V trimmed by 0 bases and J by 5 bases, 0 bases remained unmatched. CDR3 sequence reads: CASSLGTGYGYTF. The CDR3 DNA follows: TGTGCCAGCAGCTTGGGGACAGGGTATGGCTACACCTTC.

This chain connects TRBV5-1 to TRBJ2-7, with 8 bases aligning to TRBD1. CDR1 and CDR2 (germline): SGHRS, YFSETQ. With V trimmed by 5 bases and J by 4 bases, 2 bases remained unmatched. This CDR3 region has 12 residues. CDR3 DNA sequence: TGCGCCAGCAGTACAGGGGGTTACGAGCAGTACTTC. It yields the protein CASSTGGYEQYF. Variable domain in full (rest from reference TRBV5-1 and TRBJ2-7): KAGVTQTPRYLIKTRGQQVTLSCSPISGHRSVSWYQQTPGQGLQFLFEYFSETQRNKGNFPGRFSGRQFSNSRSEMNVSTLELGDSALYLCASSTGGYEQYFGPGTRLTVT.

The chain carries TRBV12-5 and TRBJ2-1; 14 bases line up with TRBD2. The V and J ends lost 7 bases and 7 bases, in that order; junction bases with no gene match: 6. CDR1 and CDR2 from the germline V gene are LGHNT and FRNRAP. This CDR3 has 15 amino acids. CDR3: CASARGLAGVNEQFF. Here the CDR3 DNA reads TGTGCTAGTGCCCGGGGACTAGCGGGAGTTAATGAGCAGTTCTTC.

This clone was seen a single time. Other DNA sequences of this sample code for an identical CDR3. V is TRBV5-1 and J is TRBJ1-4, with 8 bases that match TRBD1. The CDR3 sequence is 14 residues long. V lost 0 bases to trimming and J lost 5 bases; unmatched junction nucleotides: 0. Per the germline V gene, CDR1 is SGHRS and CDR2 is YFSETQ. The CDR3 reads CASSLGQGNEKLFF. CDR3 in DNA: TGCGCCAGCAGCTTGGGACAGGGGAATGAAAAACTGTTTTTT.

The chain couples TRBV9 to TRBJ2-3; 7 nucleotides match TRBD2. V was pared by 0 bases and J by 2 bases, with 3 bases of the junction left unmatched. Per the germline V gene, CDR1 is SGDLS and CDR2 is YYNGEE. The CDR3 is 15 residues long. Here the CDR3 DNA reads TGTGCCAGCAGCGTAGCGGGAGGCAACACAGATACGCAGTATTTT. Protein: CASSVAGGNTDTQYF.

The CDR3 nucleotides are TGTGCCAGCAGCGCGGGACAGCACTCCTACGAGCAGTACTTC. Its translation: CASSAGQHSYEQYF. This chain connects TRBV6-1 to TRBJ2-7; D perhaps matches TRBD1 (7 bases). V shed 6 bases and J shed 0 bases, with 12 bases lying between them. The germline CDR1 and CDR2 sequences are MNHNS and SASEGT. This CDR3 is 14 amino acids long.

This clone was seen a few times. The chain joins TRBV5-4 to TRBJ2-1; 8 nucleotides line up with TRBD1. The J segment lost 10 bases and the V segment lost 4 bases, leaving 16 bases of the junction unmatched. CDR1 SGHNT and CDR2 YYREEE come from the germline V gene (reference sequence). The CDR3 loop spans 16 amino acids. CDR3 region: CASSSSGTGLFGEQFF. The CDR3 bases are TGTGCCAGCAGCAGCTCCGGGACAGGATTATTTGGCGAGCAGTTCTTC.